The 16 T cell receptor beta chains in this list originate from one sample, sequenced in a study of CD8+ T cells in alopecia areata. Documented treatment: oral pan-JAK inhibitor, 5-10 mg twice daily. After isolation, RNA underwent reverse transcription to generate cDNA as the sequencing template. Repertoires were generated with immunoSEQ multiplex PCR, while TCRdb's copy carries only in-frame clones and drops some. Altogether 200,000 to 250,000 clones are present, 35% to 40% being singletons, with the ten largest covering around 0.48%. Sequences were derived from CD4+ T cells sorted from blood, sampled at approximately week 30, from a patient treated with tofacitinib. These receptors originate from a human donor with alopecia areata.

This clone has just a few counts. Other DNA sequences in the sample encode the same CDR3. The V gene is TRBV7-3, the J gene TRBJ2-2; D unclear. Trimming cost V 0 bases and J 1 base, with 9 bases left between them. From germline, CDR1 is SGHTA and CDR2 FQGTGA. The CDR3 is 16 amino acids. As DNA, the CDR3 is TGTGCCAGCAGCTTAACGACCACATGGAACACCGGGGAGCTGTTTTTT. Its translation: CASSLTTTWNTGELFF.

The chain couples TRBV30 to TRBJ1-2; possibly TRBD1 for D (5 bases). Between the trimmed V and J ends, which lost 0 bases and 3 bases, there was a span of 11 bases. Germline assignment: CDR1 GTSNPN and CDR2 SVGIG (reference sequence). The CDR3 covers 14 residues. CDR3 sequence reads: CAWSVAGWDYGYTF. The DNA for the CDR3 is TGTGCCTGGAGTGTAGCAGGGTGGGACTATGGCTACACCTTC. Together with reference TRBV30 and TRBJ1-2, the CDR3 gives the full variable domain: SQTIHQWPATLVQPVGSPLSLECTVEGTSNPNLYWYRQAAGRGLQLLFYSVGIGQISSEVPQNLSASRPQDRQFILSSKKLLLSDSGFYLCAWSVAGWDYGYTFGSGTRLTVV.

This clone has more than one count but fewer than ten. The chain has TRBV25-1 and TRBJ1-3; D is uncertain. From germline, CDR1 is MGHDK and CDR2 SYGVNS. The CDR3 length is 15 residues. Trimming left V 3 bases short and J 2 bases short, with 11 bases between. For the CDR3, the DNA is TGTGCCAGCAGTGAGGTGGCGGGAGCTGGAAACACCATATATTTT. Translation: CASSEVAGAGNTIYF.

The rearrangement uses TRBV27 and TRBJ2-2; D unresolved. Trimming removed 4 bases at V and 1 base at J, with 7 bases between. Germline V CDR1 and CDR2: MNHEY, SMNVEV (reference sequence). The CDR3 contains 14 residues. As DNA, the CDR3 is TGTGCCAGCAGTTCTGACATGAACACCGGGGAGCTGTTTTTT. Translating gives CASSSDMNTGELFF.

The chain carries TRBV5-6 and TRBJ2-7; TRBD2 matches 8 bases. CDR3 length: 15 amino acids. Looked up from germline, CDR1 is SGHDT and CDR2 is YYEEEE. V gave up 2 bases and J gave up 5 bases; unmatched junction bases: 9. CDR3 residues: CASSLSGSMVDEQYF. In DNA form, the CDR3 reads TGTGCCAGCAGCTTAAGCGGGAGTATGGTGGACGAGCAGTACTTC. The full variable domain, in which reference TRBV5-6 and TRBJ2-7 provide the parts outside the CDR3, is DAGVTQSPTHLIKTRGQQVTLRCSPKSGHDTVSWYQQALGQGPQFIFQYYEEEERQRGNFPDRFSGHQFPNYSSELNVNALLLGDSALYLCASSLSGSMVDEQYFGPGTRLTVT.

There are a few counts of this clone. The chain has TRBV29-1 and TRBJ2-7, with a weak D call TRBD2 (6 bases). The CDR3 sequence is 13 residues long. Per the germline V gene, CDR1 is SQVTM and CDR2 is ANQGSEA. Trimming cost V 3 bases and J 2 bases, with 11 bases left between them. CDR3 region: CSVDVGGAYEQYF. The CDR3 bases are TGCAGCGTTGACGTAGGAGGGGCCTACGAGCAGTACTTC.

This sequence joins TRBV25-1 and TRBJ2-1, with D perhaps matching TRBD1 (6 bases). CDR3 length equals 12 residues. Deletions cut 6 bases from V and 5 bases from J, with 8 bases between. Germline CDR1 MGHDK, CDR2 SYGVNS. CDR3: CASRGQHNEQFF. The CDR3 DNA sequence: TGTGCCAGCAGAGGACAGCACAATGAGCAGTTCTTC.

This sequence joins TRBV30 and TRBJ2-1; perhaps D is TRBD1 or TRBD2 (5 bases each). Deletions cut 3 bases from V and 7 bases from J, with 13 bases between. Germline V lookup: CDR1 GTSNPN, CDR2 SVGIG (reference sequence). The CDR3 totals 13 residues. CDR3 in DNA: TGTGCCTGGAGGAGGGGTTCGGGAAATGAGCAGTTCTTC. It specifies CAWRRGSGNEQFF.

The rearrangement links TRBV5-4 to TRBJ2-1, with 10 bases fitting TRBD2. The CDR3 totals 16 residues. With V trimmed by 4 bases and J by 7 bases, 11 bases remained unmatched. The germline V gene has CDR1 SGHNT and CDR2 YYREEE (reference sequence). The CDR3 here is CASSPAPGLAHNEQFF. CDR3 sequence (DNA): TGTGCCAGCAGCCCCGCTCCGGGACTAGCGCATAATGAGCAGTTCTTC.

This clone was seen a few times. The J gene is TRBJ2-7, the V gene TRBV29-1, with TRBD2 matching over 8 bases. CDR1 is SQVTM, CDR2 ANQGSEA, per germline. V lost 0 bases and J lost 0; bases outside the gene matches: 7. The CDR3 has 16 amino acids. CDR3 sequence: CSVEDVTSGSSYEQYF. DNA for the CDR3: TGCAGCGTTGAAGATGTCACTAGCGGTAGCTCCTACGAGCAGTACTTC.

The V and J genes are TRBV6-5 and TRBJ2-3, with TRBD1 matching over 7 bases. Germline V gene data show CDR1 as MNHEY and CDR2 as SVGAGI. With 5 bases clipped from V and 5 bases from J, the junction kept 1 base outside the gene matches. The CDR3 is 12 residues long. CDR3 residues: CASSRQGDTQYF. CDR3 DNA sequence: TGTGCCAGCAGTCGACAGGGAGATACGCAGTATTTT.

V and J are TRBV27 and TRBJ2-1, with 13 bases that match TRBD2. The CDR3 extends over 19 amino acids. Trimming took 0 bases from V and 9 from J; bases not matched to a gene: 14. Germline CDR1 reads MNHEY; CDR2 reads SMNVEV (reference sequence). DNA of the CDR3: TGTGCCAGCAGTTTATCCTCAACGCTACGACTAGCGGGGGGCGGTGAGCAGTTCTTC. As protein: CASSLSSTLRLAGGGEQFF.

This clone was counted between two and nine times. The V gene is TRBV9, the J gene TRBJ1-3; D ambiguous. Trimming shortened V by 0 bases and J by 0 bases, and 7 bases separated the two germline ends. The CDR3 has 15 amino acids. Germline assignment: CDR1 SGDLS and CDR2 YYNGEE. CDR3 in amino acids: CASSVAASSGNTIYF. Written as DNA, the CDR3 is TGTGCCAGCAGCGTAGCGGCAAGCTCTGGAAACACCATATATTTT.

This clone appeared a few times. V usage is TRBV6-5 and J usage is TRBJ1-2, with unresolved D. This CDR3 comprises 14 residues. Germline V CDR1 and CDR2: MNHEY, SVGAGI. V was cut by 0 bases and J by 0 bases, with 5 bases left in between. The DNA of the CDR3 is TGTGCCAGCAGTTACTCGACCCCTAACTATGGCTACACCTTC. It is translated as CASSYSTPNYGYTF.

This chain connects TRBV5-1 to TRBJ2-3; 7 bases line up with TRBD1. Germline loops: CDR1 SGHRS, CDR2 YFSETQ. The length of the CDR3 is 17 residues. With 4 bases clipped from V and 4 bases from J, the junction kept 15 bases outside the gene matches. CDR3 bases: TGCGCCAGCAGCCGTGGATCTGACAGGGACCGATCAGATACGCAGTATTTT. Its translation is CASSRGSDRDRSDTQYF.

The rearrangement links TRBV5-1 to TRBJ2-5; tentative D call: TRBD2 (5 bases). V was cut by 7 bases and J by 1 base, with 14 bases left in between. This CDR3 is 14 amino acids long. Germline CDR1 SGHRS, CDR2 YFSETQ. CDR3 nucleotides: TGCGCCAGCGCCCAGACCGCGGGCCAAGAGACCCAGTACTTC. Its protein product is CASAQTAGQETQYF. The full variable domain, with the rest looked up from reference TRBV5-1 and TRBJ2-5, is KAGVTQTPRYLIKTRGQQVTLSCSPISGHRSVSWYQQTPGQGLQFLFEYFSETQRNKGNFPGRFSGRQFSNSRSEMNVSTLELGDSALYLCASAQTAGQETQYFGPGTRLLVL.